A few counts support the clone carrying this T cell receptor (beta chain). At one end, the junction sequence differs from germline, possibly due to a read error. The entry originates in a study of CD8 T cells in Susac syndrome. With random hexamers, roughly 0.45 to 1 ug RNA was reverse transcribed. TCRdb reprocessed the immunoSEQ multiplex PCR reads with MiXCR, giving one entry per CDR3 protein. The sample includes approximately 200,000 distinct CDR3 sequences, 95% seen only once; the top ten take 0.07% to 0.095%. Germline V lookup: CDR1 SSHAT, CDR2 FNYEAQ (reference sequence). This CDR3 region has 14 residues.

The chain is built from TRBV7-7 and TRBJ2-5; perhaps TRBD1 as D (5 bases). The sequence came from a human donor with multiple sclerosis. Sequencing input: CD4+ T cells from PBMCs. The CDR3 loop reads CASSRQGPPETQYF. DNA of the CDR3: TGTGCTAGCAGCCGGCAGGGCCCCCCAGAGACCCAGTACTTC.